The clone carrying this T cell receptor (beta chain) was observed a few times. What it binds is unknown. This specimen comes from a study of CD8 T cells in ankylosing spondylitis. Germline assignment: CDR1 KGHSH and CDR2 LQKENI. This CDR3 comprises 14 residues. J lost 0 bases, V lost 6 bases, and 5 bases had no gene match. Generation of TCR beta libraries employed quantitative 5'-RACE incorporating molecular barcodes. TCRdb analysed the 5' RACE reads with MiXCR anew, one entry per CDR3 protein. The table lists 130,000 or so distinct CDR3 sequences, roughly a sixth of them singletons. Study findings and constraints: Seemingly characteristic of ankylosing spondylitis blood was a TCR beta motif consisting of 7 or 8 highly homologous variants. Clones linked to disease were reported to show significant enrichment in matched ankylosing spondylitis synovial fluid. Previous work reported some of these motif variants in the synovial fluid and blood of reactive arthritis.

The TCR was taken from a male donor with ankylosing spondylitis. Source material: blood, either unsorted or a sorted T cell fraction (not recorded which). V usage is TRBV18 and J usage is TRBJ2-7, with TRBD1 matching over 7 bases. This CDR3 reads CASSPGTVSYEQYF. The CDR3 coding sequence is TGTGCCAGCTCTCCCGGGACAGTCTCCTACGAGCAGTACTTC.